The rows below give T cell receptor beta chains drawn from one sample of a study of T cell responses to AZD1222 COVID-19 vaccine. Only in-frame clones appear in the TCRdb table, and some are missing; sequencing was by immunoSEQ multiplex PCR. The table records about 45,000 clones, just under 80% of them present only once. Material: peripheral blood, obtained 28 days after the second dose of the MenACWY control vaccine. The source of these receptors is an adult who received the MenACWY meningococcal vaccine as a control. Each CDR3 is given with its conserved first and last residue. The order of the fields is D gene, J gene, clone size, V gene, CDR3 length, CDR3 protein, CDR3 DNA. D genes are given only for firm matches. Expanded clones get a size class; other rows say once, few or many, or leave the size out.

d_call: -
j_call: TRBJ2-1
clone_size: -
v_call: TRBV20-1
cdr3_length: 11
cdr3_aa: CSAGSGDEQFF
cdr3_nt: TGCAGTGCAGGGTCCGGGGATGAGCAGTTCTTC

d_call: -
j_call: TRBJ1-5
clone_size: -
v_call: TRBV10-3
cdr3_length: 13
cdr3_aa: CAISESRQQPQHF
cdr3_nt: TGTGCCATCAGTGAGTCACGACAACAGCCCCAGCATTTT

d_call: TRBD1
j_call: TRBJ1-1
clone_size: -
v_call: TRBV6-5
cdr3_length: 14
cdr3_aa: CASSTRGQGTEAFF
cdr3_nt: TGTGCCAGCAGTACCAGGGGGCAGGGCACTGAAGCTTTCTTT

d_call: -
j_call: TRBJ1-4
clone_size: once
v_call: TRBV18
cdr3_length: 15
cdr3_aa: CASSPRAGVYEKLFF
cdr3_nt: TGTGCCAGCTCACCACGGGCCGGGGTTTATGAAAAACTGTTTTTT

d_call: TRBD2
j_call: TRBJ2-2
clone_size: once
v_call: TRBV7-2
cdr3_length: 14
cdr3_aa: CASSLVGGTGELFF
cdr3_nt: TGTGCCAGCAGCTTAGTGGGAGGGACCGGGGAGCTGTTTTTT

d_call: -
j_call: TRBJ1-2
clone_size: -
v_call: TRBV7-4
cdr3_length: 18
cdr3_aa: CAPPARPRGGGSNYGYTF
cdr3_nt: TGTGCCCCCCCGGCTAGGCCCCGAGGAGGGGGATCTAACTATGGCTACACCTTC

d_call: TRBD1
j_call: TRBJ1-1
clone_size: -
v_call: TRBV7-6
cdr3_length: 14
cdr3_aa: CASSSRTGDTEAFF
cdr3_nt: TGTGCCAGCAGCTCCCGGACAGGGGACACTGAAGCTTTCTTT

d_call: TRBD1
j_call: TRBJ1-5
clone_size: -
v_call: TRBV19
cdr3_length: 17
cdr3_aa: CASSSYGTGGSNQPQHF
cdr3_nt: TGTGCCAGTAGTAGCTACGGGACAGGCGGTAGCAATCAGCCCCAGCATTTT

d_call: -
j_call: TRBJ2-7
clone_size: -
v_call: TRBV13
cdr3_length: 14
cdr3_aa: CASSLGTNSGEQYF
cdr3_nt: TGTGCCAGCAGCTTAGGTACCAATTCAGGCGAGCAGTACTTC

d_call: -
j_call: TRBJ1-2
clone_size: -
v_call: TRBV18
cdr3_length: 14
cdr3_aa: CASSPEGRADGYTF
cdr3_nt: TGTGCCAGCTCACCTGAGGGCAGAGCGGATGGCTACACCTTC

d_call: -
j_call: TRBJ1-1
clone_size: -
v_call: TRBV7-9
cdr3_length: 12
cdr3_aa: CASSLVLEEAFF
cdr3_nt: TGTGCCAGCAGCTTAGTTCTGGAGGAAGCTTTCTTT

d_call: TRBD2
j_call: TRBJ2-2
clone_size: -
v_call: TRBV9
cdr3_length: 16
cdr3_aa: CASSVGGGVDTGELFF
cdr3_nt: TGTGCCAGCAGCGTAGGGGGAGGGGTCGATACCGGGGAGCTGTTTTTT

d_call: -
j_call: TRBJ2-3
clone_size: -
v_call: TRBV5-5
cdr3_length: 14
cdr3_aa: CASSLGGNTDTQYF
cdr3_nt: TGTGCCAGCAGCTTGGGCGGGAACACAGATACGCAGTATTTT

d_call: -
j_call: TRBJ1-6
clone_size: -
v_call: TRBV7-9
cdr3_length: 16
cdr3_aa: CASSYTTGNYNSPLHF
cdr3_nt: TGTGCCAGCAGCTATACTACAGGAAACTATAATTCACCCCTCCACTTT

d_call: TRBD2
j_call: TRBJ2-7
clone_size: -
v_call: TRBV6-1
cdr3_length: 16
cdr3_aa: CASSGGTSGSMYEQYF
cdr3_nt: TGTGCCAGCAGTGGAGGGACTAGCGGGAGCATGTACGAGCAGTACTTC

d_call: TRBD2
j_call: TRBJ2-3
clone_size: -
v_call: TRBV5-4
cdr3_length: 15
cdr3_aa: CASSFSGGRSGTQYF
cdr3_nt: TGTGCCAGCAGCTTTAGCGGGGGGCGTTCCGGTACGCAGTATTTT

d_call: -
j_call: TRBJ1-1
clone_size: few
v_call: TRBV28
cdr3_length: 14
cdr3_aa: CASSFNRRNTEAFF
cdr3_nt: TGTGCCAGCAGTTTCAACAGAAGGAACACTGAAGCTTTCTTT

d_call: -
j_call: TRBJ1-6
clone_size: few
v_call: TRBV19
cdr3_length: 13
cdr3_aa: CASHSSPYSPLHF
cdr3_nt: TGTGCCAGTCACAGCTCACCTTATTCACCCCTCCACTTT